The 10 T cell receptor beta chains below were found in one sample sequenced in a study of blood T cell repertoires in COVID-19. The repertoire was sequenced with immunoSEQ multiplex PCR; TCRdb's copy has only in-frame clones and lacks some. The data hold fewer than 300,000 clones, with 82% observed a single time. The specimen was peripheral blood. Receptors originate from a woman aged 18-29 years with acute or convalescent COVID-19.

This clone came up once. The V gene is TRBV4-3, the J gene TRBJ2-7; D gene unclear. V was trimmed by 4 bases and J by 5 bases, leaving 15 bases between them. The CDR3 runs to 14 residues. Germline CDR1 is LGHNA and CDR2 is YSLEER. The chain's CDR3 is CASSPRPRVHEQYF. CDR3 DNA sequence: TGCGCCAGCAGCCCACGACCTAGAGTCCACGAGCAGTACTTC.

The chain has TRBV7-8 and TRBJ2-1; TRBD2 matches at 9 bases. This CDR3 contains 16 residues. Germline CDR1 and CDR2: SGHVS and FQNEAQ. The V segment lost 1 base and the J segment 3 bases; nucleotides outside the gene matches: 4. The DNA for the CDR3 is TGTGCCAGCAGCTTAGGGTTTAGCGGGGGCTACAATGAGCAGTTCTTC. It codes for CASSLGFSGGYNEQFF.

The chain couples TRBV11-2 to TRBJ2-3, with D perhaps matching TRBD2 (5 bases). V was pared by 0 bases and J by 2 bases, with 12 bases between. This CDR3 spans 16 amino acids. Germline V gene sequence: CDR1 SGHAT, CDR2 FQNNGV. CDR3: CASSLEVGLHTDTQYF. The CDR3 bases are TGTGCCAGCAGCTTAGAGGTCGGACTTCACACAGATACGCAGTATTTT.

This clone was seen only a few times. The CDR3 loop is CASSLLAGQDTQYF. CDR3 DNA sequence: TGTGCCAGCAGCTTATTAGCGGGACAAGATACGCAGTATTTT. The chain carries TRBV7-3 and TRBJ2-3; 8 bases map to TRBD2. The CDR3 consists of 14 residues. V shed 2 bases and J 5 bases; nucleotides not matched to a gene: 3. CDR1 SGHTA and CDR2 FQGTGA come from the germline V gene.

The gene calls are TRBV5-6 and TRBJ2-7, with 7 bases identical to TRBD2. The germline CDR1 and CDR2 sequences are SGHDT and YYEEEE. V gave up 4 bases and J gave up 2 bases; unmatched junction bases: 3. The CDR3 runs to 13 residues. In DNA form, the CDR3 reads TGTGCCAGCAGCAGCGGGACTGCCTACGAGCAGTACTTC. It codes for CASSSGTAYEQYF.

The chain combines TRBV30 with TRBJ1-2; no definite D call. Germline V CDR1 and CDR2: GTSNPN, SVGIG (reference sequence). V dropped 5 bases and J dropped 3 bases, with 13 bases sitting between them. CDR3 size: 13 residues. This CDR3 reads CAWATTGYYGYTF. The CDR3, as DNA: TGTGCCTGGGCCACGACGGGGTACTATGGCTACACCTTC.

This clone was counted between two and nine times. CDR3 sequence (DNA): TGTGCCAGCAGCTTAGCGCTAGGTCTAGCGGGAAGCAATGAGCAGTTCTTC. It translates to CASSLALGLAGSNEQFF. The V gene is TRBV7-2, the J gene TRBJ2-1, with 9 positions matching TRBD2. CDR1 SGHTA and CDR2 FQGNSA come from the germline V gene. The CDR3 has 17 residues. V shed 0 bases and J 6 bases; nucleotides not matched to a gene: 9.

Only a few counts were recorded for this clone. The rearrangement uses TRBV15 and TRBJ1-5; 9 nucleotides align to TRBD1. This CDR3 has 14 amino acids. CDR1 is LNHNV, CDR2 YYDKDF, per germline (reference sequence). Losses at the gene ends were 6 bases for V and 3 bases for J; bases not matched to a gene: 3. The CDR3 sequence: CATSRDRANQPQHF. CDR3 sequence (DNA): TGTGCCACCAGTCGGGACAGGGCCAATCAGCCCCAGCATTTT.

The chain couples TRBV5-5 to TRBJ2-1; 8 nucleotides agree with TRBD2. The V segment lost 0 bases and the J segment 5 bases; nucleotides outside the gene matches: 1. The CDR3 sequence is 14 residues long. From germline, CDR1 is SGHKS and CDR2 YYEKEE (reference sequence). The CDR3 loop reads CASSLVLADNEQFF. CDR3 bases: TGTGCCAGCAGCTTGGTACTAGCGGACAATGAGCAGTTCTTC.

V usage is TRBV14 and J usage is TRBJ2-2; 9 bases fit TRBD1. Unmatched junction bases numbered 1, after V lost 4 bases and J lost 1 base. CDR1 is SGHDN and CDR2 is FVKESK in the germline V gene. The CDR3 consists of 15 residues. CDR3 residues: CASSRDRENTGELFF. CDR3 in DNA: TGTGCCAGCAGCCGGGACAGGGAGAACACCGGGGAGCTGTTTTTT.